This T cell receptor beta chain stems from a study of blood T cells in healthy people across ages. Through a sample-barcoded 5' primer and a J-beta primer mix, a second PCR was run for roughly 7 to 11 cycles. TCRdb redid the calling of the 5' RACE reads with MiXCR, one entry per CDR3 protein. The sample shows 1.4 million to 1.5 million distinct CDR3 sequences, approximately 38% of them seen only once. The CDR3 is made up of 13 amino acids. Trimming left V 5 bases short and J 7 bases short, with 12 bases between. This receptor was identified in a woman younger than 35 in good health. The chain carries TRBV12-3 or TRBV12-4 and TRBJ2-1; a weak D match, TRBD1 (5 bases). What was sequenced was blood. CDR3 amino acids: CASSTPRVNEQFF. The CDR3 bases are TGTGCCAGCAGTACTCCCAGGGTTAATGAGCAGTTCTTC.